Each of the 3 T cell receptor beta chains below was sequenced from the same sample in a study of blood T cell repertoires in COVID-19. Only in-frame clones appear in the TCRdb table, and some are missing; sequencing was by immunoSEQ multiplex PCR. The profile covers some 58,000 clones, with 70% to 90% appearing a single time and around 1.2% taken by the ten largest. Material: peripheral blood. The receptors originated from a man aged 40-50 years with acute or convalescent COVID-19.

The chain recombines TRBV4-1 with TRBJ1-5, with D perhaps matching TRBD1 (5 bases). The germline V and J ends were trimmed by 1 base and 2 bases, with 15 bases remaining between them. CDR1 MGHRA and CDR2 YSYEKL come from the germline V gene. The CDR3 is 17 amino acids. The DNA for the CDR3 is TGCGCCAGCAGCCAAGGGGGCCACGGTGGAGGCAATCAGCCCCAGCATTTT. This translates into CASSQGGHGGGNQPQHF.

The chain employs TRBV7-9 and TRBJ1-6, with 7 bases fitting TRBD1. CDR3 size: 16 residues. The V gene end was trimmed by 5 bases and the J gene end by 7 bases; junction bases not matched to a gene: 11. Germline assignment: CDR1 SEHNR and CDR2 FQNEAQ (reference sequence). In nucleotides, the CDR3 is TGTGCCAGCAGCACGGCGACAGGGATAACAAATTCACCCCTCCACTTT. Its translation: CASSTATGITNSPLHF.

The chain uses TRBV5-1 and TRBJ1-1, with D unclear. Per germline, CDR1 SGHRS and CDR2 YFSETQ. The V end lost 0 bases, the J end lost 4 bases, and 22 bases lay between the germline ends. The CDR3 totals 18 residues. This chain's CDR3 is CASSLEPPRSSALTEAFF. The CDR3 nucleotides read TGCGCCAGCAGCTTGGAACCCCCCCGGAGTTCCGCCCTCACTGAAGCTTTCTTT.